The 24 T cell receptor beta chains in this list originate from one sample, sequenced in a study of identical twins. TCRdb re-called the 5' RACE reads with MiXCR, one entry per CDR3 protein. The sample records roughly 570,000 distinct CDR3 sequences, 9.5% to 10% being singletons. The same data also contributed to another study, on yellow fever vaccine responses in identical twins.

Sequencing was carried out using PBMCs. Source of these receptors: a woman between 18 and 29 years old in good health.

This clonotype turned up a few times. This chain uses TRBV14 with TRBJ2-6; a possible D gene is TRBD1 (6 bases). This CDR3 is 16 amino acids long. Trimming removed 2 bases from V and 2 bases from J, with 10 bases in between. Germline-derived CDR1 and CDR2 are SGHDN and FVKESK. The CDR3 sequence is CASSQYTGTGANVLTF. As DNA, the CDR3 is TGTGCCAGCAGCCAATACACAGGGACTGGGGCCAACGTCCTGACTTTC.

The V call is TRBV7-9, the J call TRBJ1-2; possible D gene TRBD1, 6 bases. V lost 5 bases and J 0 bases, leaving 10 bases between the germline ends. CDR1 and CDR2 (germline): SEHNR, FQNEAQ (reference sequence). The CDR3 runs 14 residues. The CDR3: CASSQDSSNYGYTF. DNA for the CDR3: TGTGCCAGCAGCCAGGACAGTTCTAACTATGGCTACACCTTC. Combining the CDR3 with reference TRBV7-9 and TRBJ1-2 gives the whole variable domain DTGVSQNPRHKITKRGQNVTFRCDPISEHNRLYWYRQTLGQGPEFLTYFQNEAQLEKSRLLSDRFSAERPKGSFSTLEIQRTEQGDSAMYLCASSQDSSNYGYTFGSGTRLTVV.

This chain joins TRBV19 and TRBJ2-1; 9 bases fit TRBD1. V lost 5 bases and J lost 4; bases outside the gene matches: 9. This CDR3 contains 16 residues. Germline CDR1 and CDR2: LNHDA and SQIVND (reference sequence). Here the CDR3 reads CASSSRTGAQYNEQFF. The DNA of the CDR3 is TGTGCCAGTAGTTCCAGGACAGGGGCCCAATACAATGAGCAGTTCTTC.

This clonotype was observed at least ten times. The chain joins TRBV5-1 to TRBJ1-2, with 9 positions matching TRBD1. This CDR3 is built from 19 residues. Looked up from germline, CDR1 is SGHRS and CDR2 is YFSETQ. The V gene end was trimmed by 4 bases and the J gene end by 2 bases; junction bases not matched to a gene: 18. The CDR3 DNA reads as TGCGCCAGCAGCCCCTTGGACTCGGGACAGGGCTTTAACAACTATGGCTACACCTTC. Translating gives CASSPLDSGQGFNNYGYTF.

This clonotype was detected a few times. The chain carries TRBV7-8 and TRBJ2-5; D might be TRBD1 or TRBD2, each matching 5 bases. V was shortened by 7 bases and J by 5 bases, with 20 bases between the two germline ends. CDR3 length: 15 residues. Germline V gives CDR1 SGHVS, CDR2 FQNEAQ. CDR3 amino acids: CASTRLRVGEETQYF. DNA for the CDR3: TGTGCCAGCACCCGGTTGCGGGTGGGGGAGGAGACCCAGTACTTC.

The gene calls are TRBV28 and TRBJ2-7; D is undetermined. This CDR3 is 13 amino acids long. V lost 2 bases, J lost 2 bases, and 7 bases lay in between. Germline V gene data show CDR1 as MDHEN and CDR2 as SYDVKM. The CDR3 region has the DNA TGTGCCAGCAGTTTAACAGTCCCCTACGAGCAGTACTTC. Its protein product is CASSLTVPYEQYF.

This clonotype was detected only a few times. The CDR3 loop is CASGLSPNLPPYNEQFF. The DNA for the CDR3 is TGTGCTAGTGGTTTGTCTCCGAACTTACCCCCCTACAATGAGCAGTTCTTC. The V gene is TRBV12-5, the J gene TRBJ2-1; no reliable D call. The germline V gene has CDR1 LGHNT and CDR2 FRNRAP. The CDR3 consists of 17 residues. Trimming pared 2 bases from V and 2 bases from J, leaving 16 bases between. Full variable domain (outside the CDR3, taken from reference TRBV12-5 and TRBJ2-1): DARVTQTPRHKVTEMGQEVTMRCQPILGHNTVFWYRQTMMQGLELLAYFRNRAPLDDSGMPKDRFSAEMPDATLATLKIQPSEPRDSAVYFCASGLSPNLPPYNEQFFGPGTRLTVL.

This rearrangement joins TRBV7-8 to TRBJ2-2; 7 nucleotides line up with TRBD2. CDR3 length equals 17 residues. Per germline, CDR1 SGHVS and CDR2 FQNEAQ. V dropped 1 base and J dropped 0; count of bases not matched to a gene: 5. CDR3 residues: CASSLGPGRANTGELFF. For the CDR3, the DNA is TGTGCCAGCAGCTTAGGGCCAGGGAGGGCGAACACCGGGGAGCTGTTTTTT. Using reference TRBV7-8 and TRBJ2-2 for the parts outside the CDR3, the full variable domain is GAGVSQSPRYKVAKRGQDVALRCDPISGHVSLFWYQQALGQGPEFLTYFQNEAQLDKSGLPSDRFFAERPEGSVSTLKIQRTQQEDSAVYLCASSLGPGRANTGELFFGEGSRLTVL.

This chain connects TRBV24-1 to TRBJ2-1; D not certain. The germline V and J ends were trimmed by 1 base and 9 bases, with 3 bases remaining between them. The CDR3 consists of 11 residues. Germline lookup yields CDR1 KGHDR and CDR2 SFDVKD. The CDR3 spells CATSDLREQFF. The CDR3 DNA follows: TGTGCCACCAGTGATTTACGTGAGCAGTTCTTC.

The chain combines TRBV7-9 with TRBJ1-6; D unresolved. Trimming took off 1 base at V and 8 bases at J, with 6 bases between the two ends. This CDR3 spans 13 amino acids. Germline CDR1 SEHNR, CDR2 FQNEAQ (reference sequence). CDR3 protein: CASSLDADSPLHF. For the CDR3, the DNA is TGTGCCAGCAGCTTAGACGCGGATTCACCCCTCCACTTT.

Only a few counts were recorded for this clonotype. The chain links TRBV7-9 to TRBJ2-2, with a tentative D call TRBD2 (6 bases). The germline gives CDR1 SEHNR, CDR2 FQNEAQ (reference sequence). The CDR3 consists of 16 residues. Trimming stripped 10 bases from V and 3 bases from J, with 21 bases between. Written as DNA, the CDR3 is TGTGCCACCACCGCCGGGACTTATATGGACACCGGGGAGCTGTTTTTT. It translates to CATTAGTYMDTGELFF.

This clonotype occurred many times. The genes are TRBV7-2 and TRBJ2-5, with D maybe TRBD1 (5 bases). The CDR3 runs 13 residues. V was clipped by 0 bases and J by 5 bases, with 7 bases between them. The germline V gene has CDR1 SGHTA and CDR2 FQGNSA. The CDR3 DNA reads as TGTGCCAGCAGCTTAGCCAGGGCTGAGACCCAGTACTTC. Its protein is CASSLARAETQYF.

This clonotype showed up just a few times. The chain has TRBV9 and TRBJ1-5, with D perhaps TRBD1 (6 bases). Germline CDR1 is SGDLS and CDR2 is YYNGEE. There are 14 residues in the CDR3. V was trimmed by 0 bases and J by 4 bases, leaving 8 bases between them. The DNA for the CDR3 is TGTGCCAGCAGCGTAGCGGGGGCAAATCAGCCCCAGCATTTT. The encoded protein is CASSVAGANQPQHF.

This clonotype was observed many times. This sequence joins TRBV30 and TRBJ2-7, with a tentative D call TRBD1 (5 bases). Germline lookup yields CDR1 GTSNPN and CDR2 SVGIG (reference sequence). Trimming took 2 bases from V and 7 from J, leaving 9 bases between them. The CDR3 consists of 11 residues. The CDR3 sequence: CAWSRQREQYF. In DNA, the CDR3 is TGTGCCTGGAGTCGACAGCGAGAGCAGTACTTC.

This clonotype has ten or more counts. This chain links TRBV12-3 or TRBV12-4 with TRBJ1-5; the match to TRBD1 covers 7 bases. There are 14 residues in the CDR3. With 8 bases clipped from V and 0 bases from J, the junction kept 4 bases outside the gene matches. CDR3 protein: CASWPGGSNQPQHF. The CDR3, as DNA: TGTGCCAGCTGGCCAGGGGGTAGCAATCAGCCCCAGCATTTT.

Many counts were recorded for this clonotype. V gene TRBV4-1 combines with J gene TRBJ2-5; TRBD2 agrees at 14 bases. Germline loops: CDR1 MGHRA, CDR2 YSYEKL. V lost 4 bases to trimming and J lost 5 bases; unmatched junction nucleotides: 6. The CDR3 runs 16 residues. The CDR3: CASSRGLAGGSETQYF. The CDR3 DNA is TGCGCCAGCAGCCGAGGACTAGCGGGAGGAAGTGAGACCCAGTACTTC.

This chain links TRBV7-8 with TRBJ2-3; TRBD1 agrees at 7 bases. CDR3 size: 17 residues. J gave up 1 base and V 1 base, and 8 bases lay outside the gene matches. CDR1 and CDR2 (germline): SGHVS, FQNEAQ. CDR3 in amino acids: CASSLGPRTGGTDTQYF. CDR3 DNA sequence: TGTGCCAGCAGCTTAGGCCCTAGGACAGGAGGCACAGATACGCAGTATTTT.

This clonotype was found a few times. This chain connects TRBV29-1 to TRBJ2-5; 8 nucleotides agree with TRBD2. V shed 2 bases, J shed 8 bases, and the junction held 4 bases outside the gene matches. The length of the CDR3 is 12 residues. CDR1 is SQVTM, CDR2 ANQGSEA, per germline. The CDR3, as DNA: TGCAGCGTTGAAACTAGCGGTCGTACCCAGTACTTC. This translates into CSVETSGRTQYF.

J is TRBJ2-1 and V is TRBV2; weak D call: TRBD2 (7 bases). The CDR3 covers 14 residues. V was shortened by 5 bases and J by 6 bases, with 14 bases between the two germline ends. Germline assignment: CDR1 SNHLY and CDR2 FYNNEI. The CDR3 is CASSSPGGPNEQFF. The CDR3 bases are TGTGCCAGCAGTAGCCCGGGGGGCCCCAATGAGCAGTTCTTC.

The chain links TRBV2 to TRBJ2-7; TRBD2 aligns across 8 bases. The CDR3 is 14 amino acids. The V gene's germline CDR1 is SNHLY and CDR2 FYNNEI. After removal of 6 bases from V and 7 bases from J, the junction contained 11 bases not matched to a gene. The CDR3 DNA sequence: TGTGCCAGCAGGGCCAGTAGCGGGACTGGTGAGCAGTACTTC. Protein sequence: CASRASSGTGEQYF.

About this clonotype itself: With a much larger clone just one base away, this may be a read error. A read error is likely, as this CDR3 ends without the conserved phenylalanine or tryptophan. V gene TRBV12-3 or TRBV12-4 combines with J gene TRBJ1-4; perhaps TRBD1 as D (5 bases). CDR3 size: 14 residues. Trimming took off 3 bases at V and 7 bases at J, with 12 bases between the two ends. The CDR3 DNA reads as TGTGCCAGCAGTTTCGCTGGGGCAGGTGAAAAACTGTTTATT. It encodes CASSFAGAGEKLFI.

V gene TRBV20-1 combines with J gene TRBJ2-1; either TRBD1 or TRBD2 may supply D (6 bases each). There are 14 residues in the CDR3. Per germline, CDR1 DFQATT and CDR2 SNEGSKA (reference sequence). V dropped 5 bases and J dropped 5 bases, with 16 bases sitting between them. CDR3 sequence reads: CSARGTHADNEQFF. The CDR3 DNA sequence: TGCAGTGCTCGCGGGACACATGCGGACAATGAGCAGTTCTTC.

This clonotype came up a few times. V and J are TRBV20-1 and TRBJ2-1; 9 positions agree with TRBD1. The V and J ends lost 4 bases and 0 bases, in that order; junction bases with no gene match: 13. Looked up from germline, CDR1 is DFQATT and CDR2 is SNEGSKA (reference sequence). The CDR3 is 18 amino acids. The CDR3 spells CSATALPGQGRSYNEQFF. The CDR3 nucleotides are TGCAGTGCTACCGCACTTCCGGGACAGGGTCGCTCCTACAATGAGCAGTTCTTC.

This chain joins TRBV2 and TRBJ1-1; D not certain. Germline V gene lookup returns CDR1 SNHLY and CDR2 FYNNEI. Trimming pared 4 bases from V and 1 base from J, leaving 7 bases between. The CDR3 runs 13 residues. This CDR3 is CASSVDKNTEAFF. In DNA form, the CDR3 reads TGTGCCAGCAGTGTAGACAAGAACACTGAAGCTTTCTTT.